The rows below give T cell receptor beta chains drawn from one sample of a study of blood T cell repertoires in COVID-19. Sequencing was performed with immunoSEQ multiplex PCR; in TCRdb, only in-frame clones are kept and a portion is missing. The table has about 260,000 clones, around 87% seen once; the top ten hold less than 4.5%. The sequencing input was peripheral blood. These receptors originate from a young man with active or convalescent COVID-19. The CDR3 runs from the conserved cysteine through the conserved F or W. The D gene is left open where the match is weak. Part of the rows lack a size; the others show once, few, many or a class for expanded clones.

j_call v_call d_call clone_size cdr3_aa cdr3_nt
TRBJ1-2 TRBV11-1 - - CASSRGTYYGYTF TGTGCCAGCAGCCGGGGGACGTATTATGGCTACACCTTC
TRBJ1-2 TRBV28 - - CASSLPGYGYTF TGTGCCAGCAGTTTGCCAGGTTATGGCTACACCTTC
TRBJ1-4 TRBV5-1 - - CASSPGQLNEKLFF TGCGCCAGCAGCCCCGGACAGCTCAATGAAAAACTGTTTTTT
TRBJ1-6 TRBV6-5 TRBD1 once CATLDREGSPLHF TGTGCCACCCTGGACAGGGAGGGTTCACCCCTCCACTTT
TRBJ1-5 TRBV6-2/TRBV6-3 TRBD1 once CASSYPGQGAYQPQHF TGTGCCAGCAGTTACCCAGGACAGGGGGCCTACCAGCCCCAGCATTTT
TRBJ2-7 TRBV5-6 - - CASSSDYEQYF TGTGCCAGCAGCTCAGACTACGAGCAGTACTTC
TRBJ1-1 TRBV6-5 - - CASSYGRNTEAFF TGTGCCAGCAGTTACGGCAGGAACACTGAAGCTTTCTTT
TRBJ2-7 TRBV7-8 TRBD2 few CASSLAGGTSISNEQYF TGTGCCAGCAGCTTAGCGGGAGGGACTAGCATCTCCAACGAGCAGTACTTC
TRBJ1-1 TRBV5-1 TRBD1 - CASRGTGAPTEAFF TGCGCCAGCAGGGGGACAGGGGCGCCCACTGAAGCTTTCTTT
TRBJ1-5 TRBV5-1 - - CASSLDGVGGGNQPQHF TGCGCCAGCAGCTTGGACGGCGTGGGGGGAGGCAATCAGCCCCAGCATTTT
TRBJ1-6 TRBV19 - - CASSIDSSYNSPLHF TGTGCCAGTAGTATTGATAGCTCCTATAATTCACCCCTCCACTTT
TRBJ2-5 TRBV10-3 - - CAISDRVQETQYF TGTGCCATCAGTGACCGAGTGCAAGAGACCCAGTACTTC
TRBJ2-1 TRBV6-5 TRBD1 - CASSITPGQGNEQFF TGTGCCAGCAGCATCACCCCGGGACAGGGGAATGAGCAGTTCTTC
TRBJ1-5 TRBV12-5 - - CASVSDSIVNQPQHF TGTGCTAGTGTCAGTGACAGCATCGTCAATCAGCCCCAGCATTTT
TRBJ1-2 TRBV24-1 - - CATSGAGSYGYTF TGTGCCACCAGTGGGGCGGGGTCCTATGGCTACACCTTC
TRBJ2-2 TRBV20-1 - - CSASSPRTGELFF TGCAGTGCTAGTTCCCCCCGCACCGGGGAGCTGTTTTTT
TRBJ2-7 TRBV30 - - CAWSEPPGVEQYF TGTGCCTGGAGCGAACCCCCAGGGGTTGAGCAGTACTTC
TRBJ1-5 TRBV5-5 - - CASSLEQVRPQHF TGTGCCAGCAGCCTGGAGCAGGTACGGCCCCAGCATTTT
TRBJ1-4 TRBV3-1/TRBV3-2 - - CASTQGPNNEKLFF TGTGCCAGTACTCAGGGGCCTAACAATGAAAAACTGTTTTTT
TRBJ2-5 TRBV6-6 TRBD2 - CASSYPGGGRETQYF TGTGCCAGCAGTTACCCGGGGGGGGGCCGAGAGACCCAGTACTTC
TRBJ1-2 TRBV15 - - CATSRAGGEGYTF TGTGCCACCAGCAGAGCGGGGGGAGAGGGCTACACCTTC
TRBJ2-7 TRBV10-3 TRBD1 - CAIKGTGYEQYF TGTGCCATCAAAGGGACAGGCTACGAGCAGTACTTC
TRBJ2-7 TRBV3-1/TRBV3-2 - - CASSPPFVDEQYF TGTGCCAGCAGCCCCCCCTTTGTTGACGAGCAGTACTTC